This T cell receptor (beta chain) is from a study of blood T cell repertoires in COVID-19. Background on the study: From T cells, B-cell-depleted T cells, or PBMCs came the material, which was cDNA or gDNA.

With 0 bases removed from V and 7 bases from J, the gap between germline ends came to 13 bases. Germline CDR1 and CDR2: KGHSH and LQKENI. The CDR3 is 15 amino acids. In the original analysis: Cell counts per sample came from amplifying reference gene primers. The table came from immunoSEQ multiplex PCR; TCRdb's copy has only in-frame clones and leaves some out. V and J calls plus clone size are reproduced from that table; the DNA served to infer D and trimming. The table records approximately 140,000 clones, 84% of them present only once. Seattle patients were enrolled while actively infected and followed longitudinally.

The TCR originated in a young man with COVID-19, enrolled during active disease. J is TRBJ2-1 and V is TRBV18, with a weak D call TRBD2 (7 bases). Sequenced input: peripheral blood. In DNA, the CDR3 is TGTGCCAGCTCACCACCGGTCGGGGGGCGAAATGAGCAGTTCTTC. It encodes CASSPPVGGRNEQFF. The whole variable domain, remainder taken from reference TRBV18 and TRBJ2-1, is NAGVMQNPRHLVRRRGQEARLRCSPMKGHSHVYWYRQLPEEGLKFMVYLQKENIIDESGMPKERFSAEFPKEGPSILRIQQVVRGDSAAYFCASSPPVGGRNEQFFGPGTRLTVL.